Listed below are T cell receptor beta chains from one sample, sequenced in a study of blood T cell repertoires in COVID-19. The repertoire was sequenced with immunoSEQ multiplex PCR; TCRdb's copy has only in-frame clones and lacks some. The sample records under 30,000 clones, around 86% being singletons. Sequenced sample: peripheral blood. These receptors originate from a human donor with active COVID-19. The donor label of this sample is uncertain. Each CDR3 is given with its conserved first and last residue. A D gene is named only where the DNA matches it firmly. Size is omitted from some rows. Given values are once, few, many or a class for expanded clones.

d_gene: NA; j_gene: TRBJ2-1; abundance: NA; v_gene: TRBV7-2; CDR3aa: CASSLVVLQGEEQFF; CDR3nt: TGTGCCAGCAGCTTAGTAGTTTTACAGGGAGAGGAGCAGTTCTTC
d_gene: NA; j_gene: TRBJ2-1; abundance: NA; v_gene: TRBV24-1; CDR3aa: CATSDHPEGDEQFF; CDR3nt: TGTGCCACCAGTGATCACCCAGAGGGGGATGAGCAGTTCTTC
d_gene: NA; j_gene: TRBJ2-1; abundance: NA; v_gene: TRBV7-2; CDR3aa: CASSQVAQFF; CDR3nt: TGTGCCAGCAGTCAAGTGGCGCAGTTCTTC
d_gene: TRBD1; j_gene: TRBJ1-1; abundance: NA; v_gene: TRBV24-1; CDR3aa: CATRLDRGQAFF; CDR3nt: TGTGCCACCAGATTGGACAGGGGGCAAGCTTTCTTT
d_gene: TRBD2; j_gene: TRBJ2-5; abundance: NA; v_gene: TRBV4-2; CDR3aa: CASSLQVTAGLAGQETQYF; CDR3nt: TGTGCCAGCAGCCTACAGGTTACCGCCGGACTAGCGGGCCAAGAGACCCAGTACTTC
d_gene: TRBD1; j_gene: TRBJ1-1; abundance: NA; v_gene: TRBV2; CDR3aa: CASRTDRATNTEAFF; CDR3nt: TGTGCCAGCAGAACAGACAGGGCAACGAACACTGAAGCTTTCTTT
d_gene: TRBD2; j_gene: TRBJ2-1; abundance: NA; v_gene: TRBV10-1; CDR3aa: CASSESSYGLADYNEQFF; CDR3nt: TGCGCCAGCAGTGAGTCCTCCTATGGACTAGCGGACTACAATGAGCAGTTCTTC
d_gene: TRBD1; j_gene: TRBJ1-1; abundance: NA; v_gene: TRBV29-1; CDR3aa: CSVVDRGRLKATEAFF; CDR3nt: TGCAGCGTTGTAGACAGGGGGAGGTTAAAAGCCACTGAAGCTTTCTTT
d_gene: NA; j_gene: TRBJ2-7; abundance: NA; v_gene: TRBV3-1/TRBV3-2; CDR3aa: CASSQDRPTVYEQYF; CDR3nt: TGTGCCAGCAGCCAAGATCGCCCGACAGTATACGAGCAGTACTTC
d_gene: NA; j_gene: TRBJ1-2; abundance: NA; v_gene: TRBV19; CDR3aa: CASSSRGYGYTF; CDR3nt: TGTGCCAGTAGTTCAAGGGGCTATGGCTACACCTTC
d_gene: TRBD1; j_gene: TRBJ1-5; abundance: NA; v_gene: TRBV19; CDR3aa: CASSRDRDQPQHF; CDR3nt: TGTGCCAGTAGTCGGGACAGGGATCAGCCCCAGCATTTT
d_gene: NA; j_gene: TRBJ2-5; abundance: NA; v_gene: TRBV6-1; CDR3aa: CASSERFDRASQYF; CDR3nt: TGTGCCAGCAGTGAAAGATTTGACAGAGCGTCCCAGTACTTC
d_gene: NA; j_gene: TRBJ1-5; abundance: NA; v_gene: TRBV4-2; CDR3aa: CASSQDLGGRNQPQHF; CDR3nt: TGTGCCAGCAGCCAAGATCTCGGGGGTCGGAATCAGCCCCAGCATTTT
d_gene: TRBD2; j_gene: TRBJ2-7; abundance: NA; v_gene: TRBV5-1; CDR3aa: CASSLVPLLLAGRYEQYF; CDR3nt: TGCGCCAGCAGCTTGGTCCCTTTGTTGTTAGCGGGAAGGTACGAGCAGTACTTC
d_gene: TRBD2; j_gene: TRBJ2-3; abundance: NA; v_gene: TRBV7-9; CDR3aa: CAIAGGASADTQYF; CDR3nt: TGTGCCATTGCGGGGGGCGCTTCGGCAGATACGCAGTATTTT
d_gene: NA; j_gene: TRBJ2-4; abundance: NA; v_gene: TRBV19; CDR3aa: CASSIRGENIQYF; CDR3nt: TGTGCCAGTAGTATAAGGGGCGAAAACATTCAGTACTTC
d_gene: TRBD1; j_gene: TRBJ1-2; abundance: NA; v_gene: TRBV7-9; CDR3aa: CASSSQGATGYTF; CDR3nt: TGTGCCAGCAGCTCACAGGGGGCGACTGGCTACACCTTC
d_gene: TRBD2; j_gene: TRBJ2-3; abundance: NA; v_gene: TRBV2; CDR3aa: CASMERESTDTQYF; CDR3nt: TGTGCCAGCATGGAGCGGGAGAGCACAGATACGCAGTATTTT
d_gene: NA; j_gene: TRBJ1-2; abundance: few; v_gene: TRBV6-6; CDR3aa: CASTPTGYGYTF; CDR3nt: TGTGCCAGCACCCCAACAGGGTATGGCTACACCTTC
d_gene: NA; j_gene: TRBJ1-1; abundance: NA; v_gene: TRBV6-6; CDR3aa: CASSYGPEGDTEAFF; CDR3nt: TGTGCCAGCAGTTACGGGCCGGAGGGAGACACTGAAGCTTTCTTT
d_gene: TRBD1; j_gene: TRBJ2-5; abundance: few; v_gene: TRBV5-5; CDR3aa: CASSVGQGETQYF; CDR3nt: TGTGCCAGCAGCGTTGGACAGGGGGAGACCCAGTACTTC
d_gene: NA; j_gene: TRBJ1-2; abundance: NA; v_gene: TRBV29-1; CDR3aa: CSAAGHNYGYTF; CDR3nt: TGCAGCGCAGCGGGACATAACTATGGCTACACCTTC
d_gene: TRBD1; j_gene: TRBJ1-1; abundance: NA; v_gene: TRBV9; CDR3aa: CASSVGTGGLLADTEAFF; CDR3nt: TGTGCCAGCAGCGTCGGGACAGGGGGCTTGTTGGCGGACACTGAAGCTTTCTTT
d_gene: NA; j_gene: TRBJ1-1; abundance: NA; v_gene: TRBV5-1; CDR3aa: CASRVTENTEAFF; CDR3nt: TGCGCCAGCAGGGTTACAGAGAACACTGAAGCTTTCTTT
d_gene: NA; j_gene: TRBJ2-7; abundance: NA; v_gene: TRBV5-1; CDR3aa: CASSLTNYEQYF; CDR3nt: TGCGCCAGCAGCTTGACTAACTACGAGCAGTACTTC
d_gene: TRBD2; j_gene: TRBJ2-1; abundance: NA; v_gene: TRBV4-2; CDR3aa: CASSPESGIGSYNEQFF; CDR3nt: TGTGCCAGCAGCCCCGAAAGCGGGATCGGGTCCTACAATGAGCAGTTCTTC
d_gene: TRBD2; j_gene: TRBJ2-5; abundance: NA; v_gene: TRBV9; CDR3aa: CASSVGGGSQETQYF; CDR3nt: TGTGCCAGCAGCGTAGGGGGGGGGAGCCAAGAGACCCAGTACTTC
d_gene: NA; j_gene: TRBJ2-5; abundance: NA; v_gene: TRBV6-6; CDR3aa: CASSYSLATQETQYF; CDR3nt: TGTGCCAGCAGTTACTCGCTAGCAACCCAAGAGACCCAGTACTTC
d_gene: NA; j_gene: TRBJ2-2; abundance: NA; v_gene: TRBV5-4; CDR3aa: CASTPGRGEYGELFF; CDR3nt: TGTGCCAGCACCCCAGGGAGGGGGGAGTACGGGGAGCTGTTTTTT
d_gene: TRBD1; j_gene: TRBJ1-1; abundance: NA; v_gene: TRBV3-1/TRBV3-2; CDR3aa: CASSQVVRGEAFF; CDR3nt: TGTGCCAGCAGCCAAGTAGTCAGGGGGGAAGCTTTCTTT
d_gene: NA; j_gene: TRBJ1-2; abundance: NA; v_gene: TRBV19; CDR3aa: CASRPGPGGYGYTF; CDR3nt: TGTGCCAGTAGACCAGGGCCCGGGGGCTATGGCTACACCTTC